This T cell receptor (beta chain) originates from a study of Ad26.COV2.S vaccination and SARS-CoV-2 variants. Across the whole study: Ad26.COV2.S given intramuscularly, once or twice 56 days apart. Findings and caveats of the study: Relative to placebo recipients, vaccine recipients exhibited elevated spike-specific TCR breadth.

The germline V gene has CDR1 SGHTA and CDR2 FQGTGA. This CDR3 has 14 residues. The V end was cut by 4 bases, the J end by 0 bases, with 6 bases between. TCRdb's table, derived via immunoSEQ multiplex PCR, lists solely in-frame clones and lacks some. The data contain about 400,000 clones, roughly 90% of them seen just once; the ten biggest clones take up less than 4.5%. A remark on this clone: What it binds is unknown.

Treatment reported: over 15 received Ad26.COV2.S at low or high dose, single or two shots; several received placebo; per-sample allocation not given. The investigators took samples on day 63 after the first vaccine or placebo injection. The study used a vaccine consisting of an Ad26 vector that expressed Wuhan-strain SARS-CoV-2 spike. The chain recombines TRBV7-3 with TRBJ2-2, with D perhaps being TRBD1 or TRBD2 (5 bases each). The sequenced sample was peripheral blood, obtained in a trial of Ad26.COV2.S vaccine versus placebo. The TCR sequence derives from a person aged 18-60 years who received the Ad26.COV2.S COVID-19 vaccine or a placebo. CDR3 nucleotide sequence: TGTGCCAGCAGCTGGGGGACGAACACCGGGGAGCTGTTTTTT. It yields the protein CASSWGTNTGELFF.